This T cell receptor (beta chain) comes out of a study of OX40 agonist ivuxolimab in advanced cancers. In the study overall: Every 2 weeks, patients got intravenous ivuxolimab at one of six dose levels (0.01-10 mg/kg). The study reported partial responses in three patients: one hepatocellular carcinoma, two cutaneous melanoma. Subjects had a mean age of around 63 years, with a range of about 23 to 79; less than 90% were male. Study-level results: Some patients who did not respond also had low normalized T-cell clonal expansion.

Regarding this clone: Its antigen is unknown.

The CDR3 has 14 amino acids. V was cut by 1 base and J by 2 bases, with 9 bases left in between. From germline, CDR1 is SGHTA and CDR2 FQGNSA. TCRdb keeps only in-frame clones here, not all; method: immunoSEQ multiplex PCR. The sample carries approximately 45,000 clones, just under 95% recorded once. The source was CD4+ or CD8+ T cells sorted from blood, collected in a trial of the OX40 agonist ivuxolimab. The TCR was taken from an adult with an advanced solid tumor such as melanoma, head and neck, liver or kidney cancer. The rearrangement joins TRBV7-2 to TRBJ2-7; the D gene is possibly TRBD1 (5 bases). CDR3 protein: CASSLVDSTYEQYF. The CDR3 bases are TGTGCCAGCAGCTTAGTCGACAGTACCTACGAGCAGTACTTC.